This TCR beta chain was sequenced in a study of early T cells in non-severe SARS-CoV-2 infection. The CDR3 totals 15 residues. Germline values: CDR1 MGHRA, CDR2 YSYEKL. Trimming took 6 bases from V and 5 from J, leaving 17 bases between them. MiXCR was run by TCRdb on the 5' RACE reads, yielding one entry per CDR3 protein. The repertoire includes under 55,000 distinct CDR3 sequences, 11% of them detected once, and 20% to 25% sits in the top ten. This TCR was sampled from an adult who was a healthcare worker with PCR-confirmed SARS-CoV-2 infection or an uninfected control (not recorded which). V gene TRBV4-1 combines with J gene TRBJ2-4; D might be TRBD2 (5 bases). Sample: whole blood. The CDR3 protein is CASRKGGLGENIQYF. CDR3 coding DNA: TGCGCCAGCAGAAAGGGCGGGCTTGGGGAAAACATTCAGTACTTC.